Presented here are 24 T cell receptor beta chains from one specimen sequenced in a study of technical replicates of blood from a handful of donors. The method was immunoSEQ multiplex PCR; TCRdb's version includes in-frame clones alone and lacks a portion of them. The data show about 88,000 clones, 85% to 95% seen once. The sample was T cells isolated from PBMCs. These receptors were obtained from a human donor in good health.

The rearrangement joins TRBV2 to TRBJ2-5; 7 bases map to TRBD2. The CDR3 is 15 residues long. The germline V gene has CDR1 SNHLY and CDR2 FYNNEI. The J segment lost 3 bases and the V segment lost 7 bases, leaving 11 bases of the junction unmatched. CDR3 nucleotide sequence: TGTGCCAGCACCGGGACTAACCCAACAAAAGAGACCCAGTACTTC. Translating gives CASTGTNPTKETQYF.

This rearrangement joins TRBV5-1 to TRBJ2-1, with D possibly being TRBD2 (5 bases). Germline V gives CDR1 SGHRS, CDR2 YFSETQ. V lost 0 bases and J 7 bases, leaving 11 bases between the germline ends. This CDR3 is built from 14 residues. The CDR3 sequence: CASSLGPTRNEQFF. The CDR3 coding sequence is TGCGCCAGCAGCTTGGGTCCTACTAGGAATGAGCAGTTCTTC.

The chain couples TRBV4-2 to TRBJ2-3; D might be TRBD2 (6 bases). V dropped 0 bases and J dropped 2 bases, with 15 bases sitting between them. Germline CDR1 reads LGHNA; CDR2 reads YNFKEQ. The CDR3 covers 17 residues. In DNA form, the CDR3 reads TGTGCCAGCAGCCAAGAAAGAGGGGCGGGGATCACAGATACGCAGTATTTT. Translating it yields CASSQERGAGITDTQYF.

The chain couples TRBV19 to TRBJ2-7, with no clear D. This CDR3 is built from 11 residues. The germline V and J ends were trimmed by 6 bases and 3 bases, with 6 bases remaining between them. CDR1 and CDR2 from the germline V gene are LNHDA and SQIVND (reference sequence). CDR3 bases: TGTGCCAGTAGCAACAGCTACGAGCAGTACTTC. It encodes CASSNSYEQYF.

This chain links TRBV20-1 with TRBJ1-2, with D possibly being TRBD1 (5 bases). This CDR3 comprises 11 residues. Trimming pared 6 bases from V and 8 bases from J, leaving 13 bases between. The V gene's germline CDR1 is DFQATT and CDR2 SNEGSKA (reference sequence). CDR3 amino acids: CSAPGRGGYTF. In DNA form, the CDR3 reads TGCAGTGCGCCAGGGAGGGGAGGCTACACCTTC.

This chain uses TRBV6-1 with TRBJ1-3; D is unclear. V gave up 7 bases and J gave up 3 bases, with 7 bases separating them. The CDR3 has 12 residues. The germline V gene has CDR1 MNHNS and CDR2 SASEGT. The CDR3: CASTQYGNTIYF. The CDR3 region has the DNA TGTGCCAGCACGCAGTATGGAAACACCATATATTTT.

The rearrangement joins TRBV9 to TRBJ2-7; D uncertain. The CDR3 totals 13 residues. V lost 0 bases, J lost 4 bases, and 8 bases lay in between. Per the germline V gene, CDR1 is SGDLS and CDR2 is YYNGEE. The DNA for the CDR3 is TGTGCCAGCAGCGTAGACGGAGCATACGAGCAGTACTTC. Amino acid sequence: CASSVDGAYEQYF.

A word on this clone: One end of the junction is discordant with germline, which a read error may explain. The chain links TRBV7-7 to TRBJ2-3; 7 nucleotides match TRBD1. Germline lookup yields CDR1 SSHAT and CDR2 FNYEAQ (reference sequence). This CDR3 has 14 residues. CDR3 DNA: TGTGCTAGCAGCCCGGGACAGACGTCTGATACGCAGTATTTT. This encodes CASSPGQTSDTQYF.

Here the CDR3 DNA reads TGTGCCAGCAGTTTAGGGGCAGGGTTAGGTAATGAGCAGTTCTTC. It is translated as CASSLGAGLGNEQFF. The chain carries TRBV28 and TRBJ2-1, with D tentatively TRBD1 (5 bases). V shed 2 bases and J shed 7 bases, with 15 bases lying between them. The CDR3 length is 15 residues. The germline CDR1 and CDR2 sequences are MDHEN and SYDVKM.

The CDR3 region is CASSLGLPFGTQYF. The CDR3, as DNA: TGTGCCAGCAGTTTGGGACTACCCTTCGGGACCCAGTACTTC. The V call is TRBV27, the J call TRBJ2-5, with TRBD2 matching over 7 bases. Germline lookup yields CDR1 MNHEY and CDR2 SMNVEV (reference sequence). CDR3 length: 14 residues. Losses at the gene ends were 3 bases for V and 7 bases for J; bases not matched to a gene: 8.

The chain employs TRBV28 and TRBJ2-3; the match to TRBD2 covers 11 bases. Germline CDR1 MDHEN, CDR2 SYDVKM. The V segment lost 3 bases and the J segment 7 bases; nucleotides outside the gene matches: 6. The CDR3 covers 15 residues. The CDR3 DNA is TGTGCCAGCAGTTTGTTAGCGGGGGGGCCAAATACGCAGTATTTT. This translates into CASSLLAGGPNTQYF.

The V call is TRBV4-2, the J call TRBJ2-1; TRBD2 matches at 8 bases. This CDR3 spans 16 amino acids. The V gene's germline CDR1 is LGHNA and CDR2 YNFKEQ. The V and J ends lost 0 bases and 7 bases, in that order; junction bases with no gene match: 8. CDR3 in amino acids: CASSQDGGRMSNEQFF. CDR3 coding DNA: TGTGCCAGCAGCCAAGATGGCGGGAGGATGTCGAATGAGCAGTTCTTC.

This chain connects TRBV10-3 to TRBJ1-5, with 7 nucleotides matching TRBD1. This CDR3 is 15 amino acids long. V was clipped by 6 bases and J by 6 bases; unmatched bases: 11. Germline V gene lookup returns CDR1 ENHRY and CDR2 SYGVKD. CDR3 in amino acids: CAIRDRDIEGQPQHF. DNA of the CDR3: TGTGCCATCAGAGACAGGGATATCGAGGGTCAGCCCCAGCATTTT.

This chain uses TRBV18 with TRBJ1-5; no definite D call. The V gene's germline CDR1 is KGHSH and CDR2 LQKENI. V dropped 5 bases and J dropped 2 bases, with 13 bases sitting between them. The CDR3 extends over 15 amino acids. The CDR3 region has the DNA TGTGCCAGCTCAGCCTCATATACAGGCAATCAGCCCCAGCATTTT. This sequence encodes CASSASYTGNQPQHF.

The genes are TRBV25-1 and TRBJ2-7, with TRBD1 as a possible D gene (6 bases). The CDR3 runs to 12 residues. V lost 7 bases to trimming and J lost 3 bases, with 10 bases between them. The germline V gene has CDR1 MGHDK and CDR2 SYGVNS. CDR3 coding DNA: TGTGCCAGCACGGACAGCAGCTACGAGCAGTACTTC. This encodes CASTDSSYEQYF.

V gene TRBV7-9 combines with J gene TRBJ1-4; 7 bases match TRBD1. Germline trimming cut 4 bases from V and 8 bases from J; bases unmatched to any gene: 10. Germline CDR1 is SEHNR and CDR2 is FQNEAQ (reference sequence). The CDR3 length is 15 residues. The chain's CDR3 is CASSSEGAPGEKLFF. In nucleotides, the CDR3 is TGTGCCAGCAGCTCCGAGGGGGCGCCTGGAGAAAAACTGTTTTTT. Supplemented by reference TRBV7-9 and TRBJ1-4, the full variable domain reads DTGVSQNPRHKITKRGQNVTFRCDPISEHNRLYWYRQTLGQGPEFLTYFQNEAQLEKSRLLSDRFSAERPKGSFSTLEIQRTEQGDSAMYLCASSSEGAPGEKLFFGSGTQLSVL.

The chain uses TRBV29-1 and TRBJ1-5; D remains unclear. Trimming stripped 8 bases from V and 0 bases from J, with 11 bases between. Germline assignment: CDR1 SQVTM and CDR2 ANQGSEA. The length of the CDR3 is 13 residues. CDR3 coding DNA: TGCAGCTCAGCGGGCTATAGCAATCAGCCCCAGCATTTT. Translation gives CSSAGYSNQPQHF.

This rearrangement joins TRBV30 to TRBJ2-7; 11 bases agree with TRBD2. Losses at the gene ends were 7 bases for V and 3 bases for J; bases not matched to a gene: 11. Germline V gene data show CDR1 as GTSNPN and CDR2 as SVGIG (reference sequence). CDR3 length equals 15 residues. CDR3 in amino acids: CALGGTSGKRYEQYF. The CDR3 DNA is TGTGCCTTGGGGGGGACTAGCGGTAAACGCTACGAGCAGTACTTC.

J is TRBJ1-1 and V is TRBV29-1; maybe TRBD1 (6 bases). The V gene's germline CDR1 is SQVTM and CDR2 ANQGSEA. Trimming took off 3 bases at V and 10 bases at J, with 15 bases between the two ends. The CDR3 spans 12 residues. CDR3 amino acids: CSVERQVDRAFF. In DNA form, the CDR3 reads TGCAGCGTTGAGCGACAGGTTGACAGAGCTTTCTTT. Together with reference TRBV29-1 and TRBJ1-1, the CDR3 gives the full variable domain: SAVISQKPSRDICQRGTSLTIQCQVDSQVTMMFWYRQQPGQSLTLIATANQGSEATYESGFVIDKFPISRPNLTFSTLTVSNMSPEDSSIYLCSVERQVDRAFFGQGTRLTVV.

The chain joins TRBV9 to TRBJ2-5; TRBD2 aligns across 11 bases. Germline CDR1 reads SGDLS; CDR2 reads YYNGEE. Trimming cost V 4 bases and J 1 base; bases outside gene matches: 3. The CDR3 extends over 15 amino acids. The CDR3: CASSPGTSGQETQYF. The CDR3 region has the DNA TGTGCCAGCAGCCCCGGGACTAGCGGCCAAGAGACCCAGTACTTC.

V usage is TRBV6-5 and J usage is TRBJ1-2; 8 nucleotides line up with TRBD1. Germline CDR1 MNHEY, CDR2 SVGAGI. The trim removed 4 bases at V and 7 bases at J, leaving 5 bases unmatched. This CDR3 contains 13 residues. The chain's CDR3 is CASSSQGAIGYTF. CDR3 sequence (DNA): TGTGCCAGCAGTTCTCAGGGGGCGATTGGCTACACCTTC.

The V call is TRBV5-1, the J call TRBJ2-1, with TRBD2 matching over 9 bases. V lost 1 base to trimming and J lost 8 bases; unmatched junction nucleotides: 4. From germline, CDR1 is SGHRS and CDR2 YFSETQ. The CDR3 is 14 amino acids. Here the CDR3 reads CASSLRTSVDEQFF. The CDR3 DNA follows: TGCGCCAGCAGCTTGAGGACTAGCGTTGATGAGCAGTTCTTC.

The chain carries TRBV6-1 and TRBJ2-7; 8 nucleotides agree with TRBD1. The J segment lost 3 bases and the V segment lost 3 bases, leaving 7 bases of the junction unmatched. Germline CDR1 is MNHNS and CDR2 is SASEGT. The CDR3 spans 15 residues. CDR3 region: CASSDVPGQDYEQYF. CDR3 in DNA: TGTGCCAGCAGTGACGTCCCGGGACAGGACTACGAGCAGTACTTC.

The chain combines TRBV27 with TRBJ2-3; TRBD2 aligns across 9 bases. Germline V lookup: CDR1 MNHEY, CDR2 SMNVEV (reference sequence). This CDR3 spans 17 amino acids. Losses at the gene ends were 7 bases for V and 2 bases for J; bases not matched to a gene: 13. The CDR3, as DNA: TGTGCCAGCACCCCCCGTGGGGCGGGAGGGTACACAGATACGCAGTATTTT. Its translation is CASTPRGAGGYTDTQYF.